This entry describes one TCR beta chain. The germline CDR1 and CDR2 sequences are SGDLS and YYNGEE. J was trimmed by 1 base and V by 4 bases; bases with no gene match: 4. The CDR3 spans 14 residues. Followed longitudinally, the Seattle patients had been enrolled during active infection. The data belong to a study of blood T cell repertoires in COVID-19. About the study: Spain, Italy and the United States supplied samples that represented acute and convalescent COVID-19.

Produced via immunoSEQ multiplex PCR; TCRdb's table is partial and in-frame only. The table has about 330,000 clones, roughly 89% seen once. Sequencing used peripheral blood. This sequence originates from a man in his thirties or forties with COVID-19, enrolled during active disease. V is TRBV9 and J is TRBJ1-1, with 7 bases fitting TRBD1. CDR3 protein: CASSPRQGNTEAFF. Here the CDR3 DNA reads TGTGCCAGCAGCCCGCGACAGGGGAACACTGAAGCTTTCTTT.